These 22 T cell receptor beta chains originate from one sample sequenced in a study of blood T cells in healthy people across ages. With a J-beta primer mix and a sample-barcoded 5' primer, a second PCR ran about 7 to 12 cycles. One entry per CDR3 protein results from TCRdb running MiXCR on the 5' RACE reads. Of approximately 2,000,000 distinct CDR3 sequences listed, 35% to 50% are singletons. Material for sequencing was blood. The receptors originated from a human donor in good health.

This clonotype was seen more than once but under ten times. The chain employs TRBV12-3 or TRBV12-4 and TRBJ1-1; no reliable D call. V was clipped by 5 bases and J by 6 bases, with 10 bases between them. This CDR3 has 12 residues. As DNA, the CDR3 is TGTGCCAGCAGTCGTTTCCCGGCTGAAGCTTTCTTT. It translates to CASSRFPAEAFF.

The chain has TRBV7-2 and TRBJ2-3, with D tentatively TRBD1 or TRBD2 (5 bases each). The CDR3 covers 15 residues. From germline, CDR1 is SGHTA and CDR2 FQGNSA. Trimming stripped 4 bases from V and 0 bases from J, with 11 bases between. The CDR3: CASSYLWGSTDTQYF. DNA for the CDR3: TGTGCCAGCAGCTACCTCTGGGGGAGCACAGATACGCAGTATTTT.

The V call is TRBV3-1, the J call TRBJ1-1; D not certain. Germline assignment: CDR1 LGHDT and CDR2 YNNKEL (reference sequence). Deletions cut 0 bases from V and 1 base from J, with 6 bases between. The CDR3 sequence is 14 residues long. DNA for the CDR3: TGTGCCAGCAGCCAAGATCGTCAGAACACTGAAGCTTTCTTT. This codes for CASSQDRQNTEAFF.

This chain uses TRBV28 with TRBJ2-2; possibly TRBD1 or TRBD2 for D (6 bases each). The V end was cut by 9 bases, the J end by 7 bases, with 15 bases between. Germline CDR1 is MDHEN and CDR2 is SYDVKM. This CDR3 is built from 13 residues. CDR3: CASGGTPSGELFF. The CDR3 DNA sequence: TGTGCCAGTGGGGGGACACCGAGCGGGGAGCTGTTTTTT.

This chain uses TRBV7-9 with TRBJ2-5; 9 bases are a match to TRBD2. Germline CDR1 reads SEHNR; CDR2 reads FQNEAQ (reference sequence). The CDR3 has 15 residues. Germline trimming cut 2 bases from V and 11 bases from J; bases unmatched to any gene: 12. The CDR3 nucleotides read TGTGCCAGCAGCTTACAAGCGGGGGGCTACAATGAGCAGTACTTC. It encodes CASSLQAGGYNEQYF.

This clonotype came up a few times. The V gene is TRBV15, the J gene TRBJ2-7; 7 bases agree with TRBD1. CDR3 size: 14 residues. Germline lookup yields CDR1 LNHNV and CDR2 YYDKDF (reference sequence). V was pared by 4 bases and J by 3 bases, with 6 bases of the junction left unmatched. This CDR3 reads CATSINRGLYEQYF. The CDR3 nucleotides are TGTGCCACCAGCATCAACAGGGGTCTCTACGAGCAGTACTTC.

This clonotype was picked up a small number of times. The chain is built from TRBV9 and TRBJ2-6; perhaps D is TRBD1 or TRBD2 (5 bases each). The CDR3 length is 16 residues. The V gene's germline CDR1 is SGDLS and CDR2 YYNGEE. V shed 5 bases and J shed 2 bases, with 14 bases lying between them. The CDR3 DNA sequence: TGTGCCAGCAGTTCCGGACGGGGCGCTGGGGCCAACGTCCTGACTTTC. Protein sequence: CASSSGRGAGANVLTF.

The CDR3 region has the DNA TGTGCCAGCAGCTTGACAGGGCGGAACAATGAGCAGTTCTTC. It yields the protein CASSLTGRNNEQFF. This chain uses TRBV5-6 with TRBJ2-1, with a possible D match to TRBD1 (6 bases). Per the germline V gene, CDR1 is SGHDT and CDR2 is YYEEEE. Deletions cut 1 base from V and 5 bases from J, with 10 bases between. The CDR3 sequence is 14 residues long.

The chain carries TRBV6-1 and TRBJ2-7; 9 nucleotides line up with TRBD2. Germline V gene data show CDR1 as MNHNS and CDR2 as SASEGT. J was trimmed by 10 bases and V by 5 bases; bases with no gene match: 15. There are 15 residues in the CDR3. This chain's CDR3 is CASSKTTSGQEAQYF. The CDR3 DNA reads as TGTGCCAGCAGTAAAACGACTAGCGGCCAAGAGGCCCAGTACTTC.

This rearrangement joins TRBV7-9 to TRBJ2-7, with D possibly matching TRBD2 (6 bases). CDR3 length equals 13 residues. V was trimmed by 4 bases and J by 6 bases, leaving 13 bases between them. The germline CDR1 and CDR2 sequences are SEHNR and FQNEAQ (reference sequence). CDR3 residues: CASSSYQEGEQYF. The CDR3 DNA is TGTGCCAGCAGCTCATACCAGGAGGGCGAGCAGTACTTC.

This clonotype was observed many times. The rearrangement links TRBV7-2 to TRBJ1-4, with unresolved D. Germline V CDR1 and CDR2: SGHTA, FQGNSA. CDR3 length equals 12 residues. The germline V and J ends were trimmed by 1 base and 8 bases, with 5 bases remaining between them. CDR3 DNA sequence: TGTGCCAGCAGCTTAGGGGGAGAAAAACTGTTTTTT. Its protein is CASSLGGEKLFF.

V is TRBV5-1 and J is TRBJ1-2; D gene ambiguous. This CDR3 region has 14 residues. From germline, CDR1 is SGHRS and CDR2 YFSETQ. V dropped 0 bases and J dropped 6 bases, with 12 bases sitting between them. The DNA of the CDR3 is TGCGCCAGCAGCTTGGCCGGCCAGGCGGATGGCTACACCTTC. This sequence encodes CASSLAGQADGYTF.

This CDR3 is CASKVPSETGGLESNQPQHF. In nucleotides, the CDR3 is TGTGCCAGCAAGGTTCCCTCCGAGACAGGGGGCTTGGAAAGCAATCAGCCCCAGCATTTT. The chain links TRBV6-4 to TRBJ1-5, with 10 bases fitting TRBD1. The CDR3 totals 20 residues. The germline V gene encodes CDR1 MRHNA and CDR2 SNTAGT. V gave up 7 bases and J gave up 1 base; unmatched junction bases: 19.

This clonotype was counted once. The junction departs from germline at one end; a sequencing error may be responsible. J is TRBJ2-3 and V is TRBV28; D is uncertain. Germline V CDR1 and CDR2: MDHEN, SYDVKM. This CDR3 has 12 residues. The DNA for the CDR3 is TGTGTCAGCAGGAAACAACCGAATACGCAGTATTTT. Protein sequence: CVSRKQPNTQYF.

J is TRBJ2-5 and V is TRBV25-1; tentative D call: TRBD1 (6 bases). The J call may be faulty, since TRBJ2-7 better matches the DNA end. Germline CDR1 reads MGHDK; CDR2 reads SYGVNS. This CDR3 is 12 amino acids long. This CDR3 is CASGVTGYEQYF. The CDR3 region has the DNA TGTGCCAGCGGGGTTACAGGGTACGAGCAGTACTTC.

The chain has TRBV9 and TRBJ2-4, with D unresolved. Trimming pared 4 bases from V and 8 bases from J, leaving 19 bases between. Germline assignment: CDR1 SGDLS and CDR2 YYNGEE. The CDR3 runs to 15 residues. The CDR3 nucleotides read TGTGCCAGCAGCCCCCATCCCGGCATGAAAGACATTCAGTACTTC. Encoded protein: CASSPHPGMKDIQYF.

The CDR3 spells CASYGGAWETQYF. CDR3 DNA sequence: TGTGCCAGCTATGGAGGGGCCTGGGAGACCCAGTACTTC. The chain has TRBV6-2 or TRBV6-3 and TRBJ2-7, with a possible D match to TRBD2 (6 bases). TRBJ2-5 explains the end of the DNA better; the J call may be wrong. The CDR3 runs to 13 residues. CDR1 and CDR2 (germline): MNHEY, SVGEGT.

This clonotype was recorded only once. Here the CDR3 reads CASSPSGKGTTEAFF. DNA for the CDR3: TGTGCCAGCAGCCCCAGCGGGAAGGGGACCACTGAAGCTTTCTTT. This sequence joins TRBV28 and TRBJ1-1; possible D gene TRBD1, 5 bases. The CDR3 has 15 residues. Germline V gene sequence: CDR1 MDHEN, CDR2 SYDVKM. V lost 6 bases, J lost 4 bases, and 18 bases lay in between.

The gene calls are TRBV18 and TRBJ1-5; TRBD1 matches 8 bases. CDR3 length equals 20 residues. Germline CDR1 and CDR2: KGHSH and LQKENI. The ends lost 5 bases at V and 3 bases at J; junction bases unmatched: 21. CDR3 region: CASSASPGQETPLFNQPQHF. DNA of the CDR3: TGTGCCAGCTCAGCTTCGCCGGGACAGGAGACACCGTTATTCAATCAGCCCCAGCATTTT.

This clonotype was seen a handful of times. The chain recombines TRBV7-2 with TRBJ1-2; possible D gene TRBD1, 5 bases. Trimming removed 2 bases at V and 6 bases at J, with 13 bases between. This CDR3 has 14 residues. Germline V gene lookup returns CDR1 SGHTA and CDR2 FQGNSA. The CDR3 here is CASSLRSGYHGYTF. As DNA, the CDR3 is TGTGCCAGCAGCTTACGATCAGGGTATCATGGCTACACCTTC.

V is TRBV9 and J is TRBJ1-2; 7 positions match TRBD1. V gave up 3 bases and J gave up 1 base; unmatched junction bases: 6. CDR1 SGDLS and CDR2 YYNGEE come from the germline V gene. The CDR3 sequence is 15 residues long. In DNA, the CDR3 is TGTGCCAGCAGCGGACAGGGCGCCCATAACTATGGCTACACCTTC. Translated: CASSGQGAHNYGYTF.

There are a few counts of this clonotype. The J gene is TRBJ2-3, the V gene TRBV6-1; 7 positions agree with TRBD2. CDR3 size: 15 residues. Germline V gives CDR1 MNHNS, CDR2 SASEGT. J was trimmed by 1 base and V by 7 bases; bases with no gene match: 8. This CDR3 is CASNPERGRTDTQYF. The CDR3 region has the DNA TGTGCCAGCAACCCCGAGCGGGGACGCACAGATACGCAGTATTTT.